This is a list of T cell receptor beta chains from one sample in a study of cytomegalovirus exposure and HLA in healthy donors. Here immunoSEQ multiplex PCR was the method, and the copy in TCRdb shows in-frame clones only, minus some. Here the sample spans a few hundred thousand clones, about 86% being singletons. The material sequenced was PBMCs. The receptors come from a woman aged 60-75 years in good health and CMV-seropositive. The CDR3 runs from the conserved cysteine through the conserved F or W. A D gene is named only where the DNA matches it firmly. Only some rows state a clone size, as once, few, many or a class for expanded clones.

TRBJ2-5 - TRBV19 TRBD1 TGTGCCAGTAGTGCCAGACAGGGGGCCGTTGAGACCCAGTACTTC CASSARQGAVETQYF
TRBJ1-3 - TRBV13 TRBD1 TGTGCCAGCAGCTTAAGCCAGGGGGCGAGGGGAAACACCATATATTTT CASSLSQGARGNTIYF
TRBJ2-6 - TRBV6-5 - TGTGCCAGCAGTTACAGGGGAACTGGGGCCAACGTCCTGACTTTC CASSYRGTGANVLTF
TRBJ2-7 - TRBV28 TRBD2 TGTGCCAGCAAGGGGACTAGCGGGACGGCACCCTACGAGCAGTACTTC CASKGTSGTAPYEQYF
TRBJ2-3 - TRBV4-1 - TGCGCCAGCAGCCAATTGGGACTCCGCACAGATACGCAGTATTTT CASSQLGLRTDTQYF
TRBJ1-2 - TRBV19 TRBD1 TGTGCCAGTAGTACACAGGGGGCCTATGGCTACACCTTC CASSTQGAYGYTF
TRBJ2-1 once TRBV7-9 - TGTGCCAGCAGCCCCAATTCGGGAGATGAGCAGTTCTTC CASSPNSGDEQFF
TRBJ2-7 - TRBV27 - TGTGCCAGCAGTTTTAACAGCTACTACGAGCAGTACTTC CASSFNSYYEQYF
TRBJ1-1 - TRBV10-1 - TGCGCCAGCAGTGAATCCTCCGCGGCTGAAGCTTTCTTT CASSESSAAEAFF
TRBJ2-1 medium-sized TRBV6-5 TRBD2 TGTGCCAGCAGTAAAGTAGCGGGAGGGTTGGAAGAGCAGTTCTTC CASSKVAGGLEEQFF
TRBJ1-5 - TRBV28 TRBD1 TGTGCCAGCAGTTTAGGAGGGACAGGAGGACAGCCCCAGCATTTT CASSLGGTGGQPQHF
TRBJ2-7 - TRBV5-5 TRBD2 TGTGCCAGCAGCTCGAGCGGGAGAGCCTACGACGGGCAGTACTTC CASSSSGRAYDGQYF
TRBJ2-1 - TRBV5-1 TRBD2 TGCGCCAGCAGCTTACGGACTAGCGGCAATGAGCAGTTCTTC CASSLRTSGNEQFF
TRBJ1-2 - TRBV7-9 TRBD1 TGTTCCAGCAGCTTATCAGGGGGTACTACTTCTAACTATGGCTACACCTTC CSSSLSGGTTSNYGYTF
TRBJ1-3 - TRBV6-5 - TGTGCCAGCAGTTACTTACCGGGACAAGGAAACACCATATATTTT CASSYLPGQGNTIYF
TRBJ2-3 - TRBV5-1 TRBD2 TGCGCCAGCAGCTCCATAGCGGGAGTGGATACGCAGTATTTT CASSSIAGVDTQYF
TRBJ2-3 - TRBV5-6 TRBD2 TGTGCCAGCAGCGACCTAGCGGGTTATAGCACAGATACGCAGTATTTT CASSDLAGYSTDTQYF
TRBJ2-7 - TRBV19 - TGTGCCAGTAGTTCCGAGCGGGCTTCTACCTACGAGCAGTACTTC CASSSERASTYEQYF
TRBJ2-2 - TRBV9 - TGTGCCAGCAGCCCCGGGGGCACCGGGGAGCTGTTTTTT CASSPGGTGELFF
TRBJ2-7 few TRBV7-3 - TGTGCCAGCAGCCCTCAAGGGGGGGGTTCAAGTGCCTACGAGCAGTACTTC CASSPQGGGSSAYEQYF
TRBJ1-2 - TRBV30 - TGTGCCTGGAATGGACAGACCAACTATGGCTACACCTTC CAWNGQTNYGYTF
TRBJ1-4 few TRBV6-5 - TGTGCCGCGGGGGGCAGCGAAAAACTGTTTTTT CAAGGSEKLFF
TRBJ2-1 - TRBV6-6 TRBD2 TGTGCCAGCAGTTACGCGTGGGGGGGTGAGCAGTTCTTC CASSYAWGGEQFF
TRBJ2-5 - TRBV10-1 TRBD1 TGCGCCAGCAGTGGAGGGGGCCGGGGTGAGACCCAGTACTTC CASSGGGRGETQYF
TRBJ2-1 - TRBV7-3 TRBD2 TGTGCCAGCAGCACTAGCGGGGGGTTTTACAATGAGCAGTTCTTC CASSTSGGFYNEQFF
TRBJ1-4 once TRBV30 TRBD1 TGTGCCTGGAGTAGCTCAGGGGGCCGGGAAAAACTGTTTTTT CAWSSSGGREKLFF
TRBJ1-3 - TRBV7-9 TRBD1 TGTGCCAGCAGCCCACAGGGGGCTAGCTTTGGAAACACCATATATTTT CASSPQGASFGNTIYF
TRBJ2-3 - TRBV14 - TGTGCCAGCTCTGTCCAGCGGCAAACTAGCACAGATACGCAGTATTTT CASSVQRQTSTDTQYF
TRBJ2-1 - TRBV5-1 TRBD1 TGCGCCAGCAGCCCCAGGGGGTATGAGCAGTTCTTC CASSPRGYEQFF
TRBJ2-7 few TRBV27 - TGTGCCAGCACCCAAGGTTGGAGGGAGTGGTACTTC CASTQGWREWYF
TRBJ2-7 - TRBV5-1 TRBD2 TGCGCCAGCACCCCGGGGGGAACCAGCTCCTACGAGCAGTACTTC CASTPGGTSSYEQYF
TRBJ2-3 once TRBV10-3 TRBD2 TGTGCCATCAGTGATTGGACTAGCGCTAGCACAGATACGCAGTATTTT CAISDWTSASTDTQYF
TRBJ2-5 - TRBV19 - TGTGCCAGTAGTAAAGCAAGTGGGAGGGAGACCCAGTACTTC CASSKASGRETQYF
TRBJ2-7 - TRBV6-5 TRBD1 TGTGCCAGCAGTTACTCGACAGGGGGTACCGCCTACGAGCAGTACTTC CASSYSTGGTAYEQYF
TRBJ1-1 - TRBV6-1 TRBD1 TGTGCCAGCGTTAAAACAGGGGGCACTGAAGCTTTCTTT CASVKTGGTEAFF
TRBJ1-6 - TRBV10-3 TRBD1 TGTGCCATCAGGGACAGGTCCAATTCACCCCTCCACTTT CAIRDRSNSPLHF
TRBJ2-2 - TRBV6-6 - TGTGCCAGCAGTTACTCGTTAGGGGTAGACACCGGGGAGCTGTTTTTT CASSYSLGVDTGELFF
TRBJ1-5 - TRBV7-9 - TGTGCCAGCAGCTTAGTCGGGAGCAATCAGCCCCAGCATTTT CASSLVGSNQPQHF
TRBJ2-7 - TRBV7-2 TRBD2 TGTGCCAGCAGCTTAGCAGCGCGACTAGCGGGATTGGCCTACGAGCAGTACTTC CASSLAARLAGLAYEQYF
TRBJ2-2 - TRBV11-2 - TGTGCCAGCAGCTCCCTTGGGAGGACCGGGGAGCTGTTTTTT CASSSLGRTGELFF
TRBJ2-2 - TRBV6-5 - TGTGCCAGCAGAAGGAGCGGAGGCACCGGGGAGCTGTTTTTT CASRRSGGTGELFF
TRBJ1-1 - TRBV5-1 - TGCGCCAGCAGCTTGGCCAACAGGAACACTGAAGCTTTCTTT CASSLANRNTEAFF
TRBJ2-5 - TRBV7-3 TRBD1 TGTGCCAGCAGCTTAGACAGGGGACAGGGGGAGACCCAGTACTTC CASSLDRGQGETQYF
TRBJ1-4 - TRBV19 - TGTGCCAGTAGTCTGGGGGCTTCTAATGAAAAACTGTTCTTT CASSLGASNEKLFF
TRBJ2-5 - TRBV5-1 - TGCGCCAGCAGCTTGGCTGAGACCCAGTACTTC CASSLAETQYF
TRBJ2-7 - TRBV11-2 - TGTGCCAGCAGCTTAGGTTACTACGAGCAGTACTTC CASSLGYYEQYF
TRBJ2-1 - TRBV6-6 TRBD2 TGTGCCAGCAGTCCAAGGACTAGCGGGAGCTACAATGAGCAGTTCTTC CASSPRTSGSYNEQFF
TRBJ2-1 - TRBV5-1 - TGCGCCAGCAGAAGGGGAAACAATGAGCAGTTCTTC CASRRGNNEQFF